This T cell receptor beta chain was found in a study of blood T cell repertoires in COVID-19. Study overall: Samples taken during acute and convalescent COVID-19 were collected in the United States, Italy and Spain. T cells, B-cell-depleted T cells, or PBMCs supplied cDNA or gDNA.

V lost 6 bases and J lost 7, with 15 bases in between. Germline V gene lookup returns CDR1 MNHEY and CDR2 SVGAGI. This CDR3 is 13 amino acids long. As originally analysed: Amplification of reference gene primers was used by the study to estimate nucleated cell counts. Measured with immunoSEQ multiplex PCR; TCRdb has only the in-frame clones, and not every one. That table gives V, J and clone size, and the DNA gave D and trimming. The table lists about 130,000 clones, roughly three quarters of them singletons. This receptor was taken from a woman in her seventies with acute or convalescent COVID-19. The sample was peripheral blood. The chain is built from TRBV6-5 and TRBJ1-2, with D maybe TRBD1 (5 bases). CDR3 in DNA: TGTGCCAGCAGCGCAAGTGGGGGGGTTGGCTACACCTTC. This translates into CASSASGGVGYTF.